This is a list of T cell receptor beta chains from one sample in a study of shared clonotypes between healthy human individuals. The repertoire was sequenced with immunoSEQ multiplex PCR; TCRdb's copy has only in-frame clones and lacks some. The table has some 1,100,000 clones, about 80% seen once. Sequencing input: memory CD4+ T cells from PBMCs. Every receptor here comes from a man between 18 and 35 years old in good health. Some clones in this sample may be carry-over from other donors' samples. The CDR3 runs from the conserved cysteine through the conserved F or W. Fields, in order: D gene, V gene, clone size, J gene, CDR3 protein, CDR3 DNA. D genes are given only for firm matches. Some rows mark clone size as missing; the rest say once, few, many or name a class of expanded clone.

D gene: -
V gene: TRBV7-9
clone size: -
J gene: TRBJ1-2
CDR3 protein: CASSLDGAVGYTF
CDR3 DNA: TGTGCCAGCAGCTTAGACGGGGCGGTTGGCTACACCTTC

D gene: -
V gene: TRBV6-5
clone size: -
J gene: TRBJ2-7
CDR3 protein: CASSLGPVGPLEQYF
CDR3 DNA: TGTGCCAGCAGCCTTGGGCCAGTCGGACCTTTGGAGCAGTACTTC

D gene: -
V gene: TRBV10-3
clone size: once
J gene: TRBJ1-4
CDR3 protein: CAISGTTDNEKLFF
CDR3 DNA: TGTGCCATCAGTGGGACAACAGATAATGAAAAACTGTTTTTT

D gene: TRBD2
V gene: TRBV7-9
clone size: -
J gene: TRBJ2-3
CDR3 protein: CASSLSGTYTDTQYF
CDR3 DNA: TGTGCCAGCAGCCTTAGCGGGACCTACACAGATACGCAGTATTTT

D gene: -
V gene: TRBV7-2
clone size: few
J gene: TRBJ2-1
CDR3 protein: CASSLVREAYEQFF
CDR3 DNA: TGTGCCAGCAGCTTAGTGCGGGAAGCCTATGAGCAGTTCTTC

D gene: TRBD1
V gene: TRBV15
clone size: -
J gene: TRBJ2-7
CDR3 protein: CATSRDRTGTYEQYF
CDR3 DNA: TGTGCCACCAGCAGAGATCGGACAGGGACCTACGAGCAGTACTTC

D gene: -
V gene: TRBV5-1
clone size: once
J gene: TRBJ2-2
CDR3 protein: CASSLGSNTGELFF
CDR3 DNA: TGCGCCAGCAGCTTAGGTTCGAACACCGGGGAGCTGTTTTTT

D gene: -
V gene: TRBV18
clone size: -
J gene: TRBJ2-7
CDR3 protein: CASSPIGTSKDEQYF
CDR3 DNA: TGTGCCAGCTCACCAATCGGGACTTCCAAGGACGAGCAGTACTTC

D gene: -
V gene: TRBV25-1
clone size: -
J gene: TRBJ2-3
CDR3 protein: CASRTVGDTQYF
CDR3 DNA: TGTGCCAGCAGAACCGTGGGGGATACGCAGTATTTT

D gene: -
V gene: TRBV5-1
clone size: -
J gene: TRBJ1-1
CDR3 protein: CASTRTGGTEAFF
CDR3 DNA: TGCGCCAGCACCCGAACGGGTGGAACTGAAGCTTTCTTT

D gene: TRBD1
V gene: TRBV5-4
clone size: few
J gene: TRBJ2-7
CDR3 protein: CASSFTGGEYEQYF
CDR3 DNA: TGTGCCAGCAGCTTCACAGGGGGCGAGTACGAGCAGTACTTC

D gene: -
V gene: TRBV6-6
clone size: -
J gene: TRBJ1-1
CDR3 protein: CASSYLGENTEAFF
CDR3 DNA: TGTGCCAGCAGTTACTTGGGTGAGAACACTGAAGCTTTCTTT

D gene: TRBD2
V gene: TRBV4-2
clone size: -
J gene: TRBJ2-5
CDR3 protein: CASSQGAGGVQETQYF
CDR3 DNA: TGTGCCAGCAGCCAAGGAGCGGGAGGGGTCCAAGAGACCCAGTACTTC

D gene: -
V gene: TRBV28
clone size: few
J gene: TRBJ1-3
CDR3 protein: CASNPDQASGNTIYF
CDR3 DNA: TGTGCCAGCAATCCGGACCAAGCCTCTGGAAACACCATATATTTT

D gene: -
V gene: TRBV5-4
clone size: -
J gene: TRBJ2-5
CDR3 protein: CASSRPGQETQYF
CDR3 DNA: TGTGCCAGCAGCCGGCCCGGTCAGGAGACCCAGTACTTC

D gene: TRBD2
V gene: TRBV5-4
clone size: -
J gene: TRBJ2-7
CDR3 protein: CASSLAGGAREQYF
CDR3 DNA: TGTGCCAGCAGCTTGGCCGGGGGGGCTCGGGAGCAGTACTTC

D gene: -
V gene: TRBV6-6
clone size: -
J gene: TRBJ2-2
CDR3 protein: CASSSLVGASTGELFF
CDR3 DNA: TGTGCCAGCAGTTCCCTTGTGGGAGCAAGCACCGGGGAGCTGTTTTTT

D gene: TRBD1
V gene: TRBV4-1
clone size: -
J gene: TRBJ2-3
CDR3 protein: CASSQMGRGQGADTQYF
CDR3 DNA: TGCGCCAGCAGCCAGATGGGGAGGGGACAGGGGGCAGATACGCAGTATTTT

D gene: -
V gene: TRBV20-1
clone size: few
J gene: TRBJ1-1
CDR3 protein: CSAFGRRAFF
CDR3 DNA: TGCAGTGCTTTCGGTAGGAGAGCTTTCTTT

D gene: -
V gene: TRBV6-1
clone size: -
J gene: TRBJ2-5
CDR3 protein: CASSERDGETQYF
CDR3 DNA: TGTGCCAGCAGTGAGCGCGACGGGGAGACCCAGTACTTC

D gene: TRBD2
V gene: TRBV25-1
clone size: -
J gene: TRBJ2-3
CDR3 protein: CASSDDEAGVFTDTQYF
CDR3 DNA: TGTGCCAGCAGTGACGATGAAGCGGGAGTCTTCACAGATACGCAGTATTTT

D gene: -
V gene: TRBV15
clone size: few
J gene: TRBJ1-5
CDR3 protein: CATSRDSSWADHQPQHF
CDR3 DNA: TGTGCCACCAGCAGAGACTCCTCGTGGGCAGATCACCAGCCCCAGCATTTT

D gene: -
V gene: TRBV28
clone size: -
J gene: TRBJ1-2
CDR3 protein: CASSRTNYGYTF
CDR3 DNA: TGTGCCAGCAGCCGAACAAACTATGGCTACACCTTC

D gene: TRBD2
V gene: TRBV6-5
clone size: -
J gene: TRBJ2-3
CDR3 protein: CASSYKAGGRNTQYF
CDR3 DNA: TGTGCCAGCAGTTATAAGGCGGGAGGGCGGAATACGCAGTATTTT

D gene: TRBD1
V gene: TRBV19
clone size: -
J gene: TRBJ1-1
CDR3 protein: CASSGQGAGTEAFF
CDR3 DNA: TGTGCCAGTAGTGGACAGGGGGCTGGGACTGAAGCTTTCTTT

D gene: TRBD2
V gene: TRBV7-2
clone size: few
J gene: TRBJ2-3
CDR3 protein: CASSGTSGSWGTQYF
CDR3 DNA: TGTGCCAGCAGCGGGACTAGCGGGAGCTGGGGTACGCAGTATTTT

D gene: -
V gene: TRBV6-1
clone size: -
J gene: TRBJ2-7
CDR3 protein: CASSEQRFSYEQYF
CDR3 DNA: TGTGCCAGCAGTGAGCAGCGTTTCTCCTACGAGCAGTACTTC

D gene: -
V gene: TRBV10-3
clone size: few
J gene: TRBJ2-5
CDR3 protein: CAISEGRGETQYF
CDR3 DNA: TGTGCCATCAGTGAGGGACGAGGGGAGACCCAGTACTTC

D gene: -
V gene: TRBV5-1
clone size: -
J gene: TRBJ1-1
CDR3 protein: CASSLVEQNTEAFF
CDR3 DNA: TGCGCCAGCAGCTTGGTGGAGCAGAACACTGAAGCTTTCTTT

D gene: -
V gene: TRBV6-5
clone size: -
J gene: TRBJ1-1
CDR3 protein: CASSYSGPHEAFF
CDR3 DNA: TGTGCCAGCAGTTACTCGGGACCCCATGAAGCTTTCTTT

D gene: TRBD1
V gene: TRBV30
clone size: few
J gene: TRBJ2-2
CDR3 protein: CAWSHRDRGTGELFF
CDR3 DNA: TGTGCCTGGAGTCACCGGGACAGGGGGACCGGGGAGCTGTTTTTT

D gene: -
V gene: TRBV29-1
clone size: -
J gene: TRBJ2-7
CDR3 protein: CSADKGGNEQYF
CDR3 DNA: TGCAGCGCGGATAAGGGGGGTAACGAGCAGTACTTC

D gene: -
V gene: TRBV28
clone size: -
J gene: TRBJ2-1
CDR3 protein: CASLGVGAENEQFF
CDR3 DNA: TGTGCCAGCCTTGGGGTAGGCGCGGAAAATGAGCAGTTCTTC

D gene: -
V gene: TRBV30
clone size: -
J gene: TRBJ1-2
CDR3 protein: CAWSVRRGGYGYTF
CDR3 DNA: TGTGCCTGGAGTGTAAGAAGAGGGGGTTATGGCTACACCTTC

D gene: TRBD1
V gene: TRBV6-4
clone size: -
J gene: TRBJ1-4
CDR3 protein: CASSSGIHRGQKEKLFF
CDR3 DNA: TGTGCCAGCAGTTCGGGAATACACAGGGGTCAGAAAGAAAAACTGTTTTTT

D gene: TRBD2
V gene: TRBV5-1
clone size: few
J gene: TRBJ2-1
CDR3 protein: CASSPGGIDEQFF
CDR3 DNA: TGCGCCAGCTCCCCGGGAGGAATCGATGAGCAGTTCTTC

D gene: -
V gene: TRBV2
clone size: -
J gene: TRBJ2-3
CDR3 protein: CASSVGSTDTQYF
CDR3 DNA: TGTGCCAGCAGTGTGGGAAGCACAGATACGCAGTATTTT

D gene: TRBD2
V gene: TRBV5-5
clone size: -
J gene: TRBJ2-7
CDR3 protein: CASSTGTSGFYEQYF
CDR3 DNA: TGTGCCAGCAGCACGGGGACTAGCGGTTTCTACGAGCAGTACTTC

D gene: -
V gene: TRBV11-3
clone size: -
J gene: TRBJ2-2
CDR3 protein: CASSLTANTGELFF
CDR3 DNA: TGTGCCAGCAGCTTAACCGCCAACACCGGGGAGCTGTTTTTT

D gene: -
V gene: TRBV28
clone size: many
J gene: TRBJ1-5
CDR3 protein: CASREGGDQPQHF
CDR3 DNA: TGTGCCAGCAGGGAGGGGGGAGATCAGCCCCAGCATTTT

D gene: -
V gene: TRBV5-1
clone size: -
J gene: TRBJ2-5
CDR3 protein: CASSFGQGETQYF
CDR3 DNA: TGCGCCAGCAGCTTCGGGCAGGGCGAGACCCAGTACTTC

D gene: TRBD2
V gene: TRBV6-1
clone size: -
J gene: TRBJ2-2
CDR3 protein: CASTPGLADTGELFF
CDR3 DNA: TGTGCCAGCACCCCGGGACTAGCTGACACCGGGGAGCTGTTTTTT

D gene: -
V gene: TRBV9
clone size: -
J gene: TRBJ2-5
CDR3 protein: CASSLLGGGETQYF
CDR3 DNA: TGTGCCAGCAGCCTCCTGGGGGGTGGGGAGACCCAGTACTTC

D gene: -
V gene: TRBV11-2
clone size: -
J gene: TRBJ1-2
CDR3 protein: CASSLRLNYGYTF
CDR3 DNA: TGTGCCAGCAGCTTAAGATTAAACTATGGCTACACCTTC

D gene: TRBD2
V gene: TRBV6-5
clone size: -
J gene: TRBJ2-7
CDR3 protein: CASSRQAGGGWEQYF
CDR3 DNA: TGTGCCAGCAGTCGACAAGCGGGAGGGGGTTGGGAGCAGTACTTC

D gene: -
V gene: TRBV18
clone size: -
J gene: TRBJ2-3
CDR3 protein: CASSPLLDSTDTQYF
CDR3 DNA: TGTGCCAGCTCACCACTTCTTGATAGCACAGATACGCAGTATTTT

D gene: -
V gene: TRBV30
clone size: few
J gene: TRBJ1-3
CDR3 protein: CAWSVALGGNTIYF
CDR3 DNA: TGTGCCTGGAGTGTAGCCCTTGGAGGAAACACCATATATTTT

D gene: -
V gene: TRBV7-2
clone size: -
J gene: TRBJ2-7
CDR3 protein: CASSLGGTRGEQYF
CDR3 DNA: TGTGCCAGCAGCTTAGGGGGAACTAGAGGCGAGCAGTACTTC

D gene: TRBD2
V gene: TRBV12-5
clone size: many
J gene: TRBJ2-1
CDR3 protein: CASGLGLAGGYNEQFF
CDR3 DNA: TGTGCTAGTGGTCTTGGACTAGCGGGAGGGTACAATGAGCAGTTCTTC

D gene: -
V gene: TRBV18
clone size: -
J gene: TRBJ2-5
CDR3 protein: CASSPGAGETQYF
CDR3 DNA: TGTGCCAGCTCACCAGGGGCGGGAGAGACCCAGTACTTC

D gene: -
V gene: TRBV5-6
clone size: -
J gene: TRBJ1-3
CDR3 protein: CASSSLGGGSGNTIYF
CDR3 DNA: TGTGCCAGCAGCTCCCTCGGGGGGGGCTCTGGAAACACCATATATTTT